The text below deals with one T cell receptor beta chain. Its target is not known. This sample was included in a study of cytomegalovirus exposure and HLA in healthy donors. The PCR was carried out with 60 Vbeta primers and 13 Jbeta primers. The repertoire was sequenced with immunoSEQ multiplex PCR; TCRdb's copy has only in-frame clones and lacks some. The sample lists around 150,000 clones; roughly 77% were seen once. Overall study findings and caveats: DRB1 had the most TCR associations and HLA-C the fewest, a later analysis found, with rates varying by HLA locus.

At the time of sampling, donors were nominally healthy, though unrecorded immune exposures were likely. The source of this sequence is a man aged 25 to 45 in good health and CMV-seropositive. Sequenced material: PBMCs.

The CDR3 is CASGSKRVNYGYTF. In DNA, the CDR3 is TGTGCCAGCGGCTCGAAGAGGGTAAACTATGGCTACACCTTC. The chain links TRBV6-5 to TRBJ1-2, with D hard to call. This CDR3 has 14 amino acids. Trimming pared 8 bases from V and 2 bases from J, leaving 15 bases between. From germline, CDR1 is MNHEY and CDR2 SVGAGI.